The 8 T cell receptor beta chains given below trace back to one sample, sequenced in a study of T cells in Graves' hyperthyroidism and ophthalmopathy. The CDR3 regions of TCR beta were amplified from RNA transcripts. The TCR CDR3 was amplified in a first-round RT-PCR using the HTBI primer set. TCRdb reprocessed the multiplex PCR reads with MiXCR, giving one entry per CDR3 protein. This table has roughly 380,000 distinct CDR3 sequences, about a sixth appearing once. The sequencing input was blood. These receptors came from a woman aged 40 to 50 with Graves' ophthalmopathy.

The chain has TRBV4-1 and TRBJ2-5, with D possibly being TRBD1 (6 bases). Germline CDR1 MGHRA, CDR2 YSYEKL. V shed 1 base and J shed 5 bases, with 11 bases lying between them. CDR3 size: 14 residues. CDR3 coding DNA: TGCGCCAGCAGCCAAGTTCCCACAGGGGAGACCCAGTACTTC. Its translation is CASSQVPTGETQYF.

This clonotype was seen only a few times. V gene TRBV20-1 combines with J gene TRBJ2-5; 11 bases map to TRBD1. This CDR3 spans 14 amino acids. Germline V gene data show CDR1 as DFQATT and CDR2 as SNEGSKA (reference sequence). The J segment lost 3 bases and the V segment lost 3 bases, leaving 3 bases of the junction unmatched. CDR3 sequence (DNA): TGCAGTGCTAGCCGGGACAGGGGGAAAGAGACCCAGTACTTC. Residues: CSASRDRGKETQYF.

This clonotype was seen repeatedly, ten times or more. This rearrangement joins TRBV30 to TRBJ2-7, with TRBD2 matching 8 bases. The CDR3 consists of 16 residues. The V segment lost 3 bases and the J segment 3 bases; nucleotides outside the gene matches: 13. Germline CDR1 reads GTSNPN; CDR2 reads SVGIG (reference sequence). The CDR3 loop reads CAWRARTSGRGYEQYF. DNA of the CDR3: TGTGCCTGGAGGGCCCGAACTAGCGGACGAGGCTACGAGCAGTACTTC.

The CDR3 region is CASSPPGLAETYEQYF. The CDR3 bases are TGTGCCAGCAGTCCCCCGGGACTAGCGGAGACCTACGAGCAGTACTTC. V usage is TRBV6-1 and J usage is TRBJ2-7; TRBD2 matches at 11 bases. CDR1 and CDR2 (germline): MNHNS, SASEGT. This CDR3 is 16 amino acids long. With V trimmed by 5 bases and J by 2 bases, 8 bases remained unmatched.

This clonotype has a count of ten or more. The chain links TRBV27 to TRBJ2-2, with D possibly being TRBD2 (7 bases). The CDR3 is made up of 16 amino acids. The ends were cut back, 5 bases at V and 4 bases at J, with 17 bases in the middle. Germline V lookup: CDR1 MNHEY, CDR2 SMNVEV (reference sequence). In DNA, the CDR3 is TGTGCCAGCAGTCCCCGGGGGCGGGAGCTCACCGGGGAGCTGTTTTTT. It translates to CASSPRGRELTGELFF.

As concerns this clonotype: This may be a read error, as it is one base from a much larger clone. The chain recombines TRBV30 with TRBJ2-5, with D tentatively TRBD1 or TRBD2 (5 bases each). The CDR3 is 16 amino acids. The germline V gene encodes CDR1 GTSNPN and CDR2 SVGIG (reference sequence). The CDR3: CAWRGTTGPRRETLYF. The DNA of the CDR3 is TGTGCCTGGAGAGGGACGACCGGACCCCGCAGAGAGACCCTGTACTTC.

This clonotype has a count of ten or more. The J gene is TRBJ2-7, the V gene TRBV20-1; 11 bases are a match to TRBD2. Per germline, CDR1 DFQATT and CDR2 SNEGSKA (reference sequence). V lost 4 bases to trimming and J lost 7 bases; unmatched junction nucleotides: 15. The CDR3 is 16 amino acids. CDR3 sequence reads: CSAIFSGRAGRLEQYF. In DNA form, the CDR3 reads TGCAGTGCTATTTTTAGCGGGAGGGCCGGTCGGCTTGAGCAGTACTTC.

This clonotype was counted many times. V is TRBV28 and J is TRBJ2-3; D unclear. The germline V gene encodes CDR1 MDHEN and CDR2 SYDVKM. The CDR3 sequence is 16 residues long. V was shortened by 4 bases and J by 2 bases, with 16 bases between the two germline ends. The CDR3 protein is CASSYSVPGLTDTQYF. The CDR3 DNA reads TGTGCCAGCAGTTACTCGGTTCCCGGCCTCACAGATACGCAGTATTTT.